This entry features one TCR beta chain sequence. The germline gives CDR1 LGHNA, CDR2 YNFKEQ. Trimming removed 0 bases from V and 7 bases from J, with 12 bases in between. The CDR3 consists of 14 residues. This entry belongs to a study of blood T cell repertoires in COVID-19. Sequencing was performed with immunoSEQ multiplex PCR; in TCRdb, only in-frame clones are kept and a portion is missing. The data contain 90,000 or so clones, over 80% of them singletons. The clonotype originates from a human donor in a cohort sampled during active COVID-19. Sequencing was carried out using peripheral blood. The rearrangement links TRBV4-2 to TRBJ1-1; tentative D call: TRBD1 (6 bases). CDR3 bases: TGTGCCAGCAGCCAAGATGAGCAACAGGGTGAAGCTTTCTTT. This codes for CASSQDEQQGEAFF.